The 15 T cell receptor beta chains presented below share a single source sample, sequenced in a study of blood T cell repertoires in COVID-19. Sequencing was performed with immunoSEQ multiplex PCR; in TCRdb, only in-frame clones are kept and a portion is missing. The sample has about 26,000 clones, approximately 72% seen once. The sample comprised peripheral blood. The source is a man aged 60 to 69 with active or convalescent COVID-19.

This sequence joins TRBV6-5 and TRBJ2-3; no clear D. V lost 0 bases, J lost 2 bases, and 9 bases lay in between. Germline V gene sequence: CDR1 MNHEY, CDR2 SVGAGI. CDR3 length: 15 amino acids. CDR3 DNA sequence: TGTGCCAGCAGTTACTCGGCAGGCCTCACAGATACGCAGTATTTT. This codes for CASSYSAGLTDTQYF.

The rearrangement joins TRBV10-2 to TRBJ1-1, with 10 bases identical to TRBD1. Germline V gives CDR1 WSHSY, CDR2 SAAADI. J lost 6 bases, V lost 7 bases, and 5 bases had no gene match. This CDR3 contains 13 residues. This CDR3 reads CASTVTGGSEAFF. The CDR3 DNA reads TGCGCCAGCACCGTGACAGGGGGCTCTGAAGCTTTCTTT.

The chain is built from TRBV5-5 and TRBJ1-5; 11 nucleotides line up with TRBD1. In germline, CDR1 is SGHKS, CDR2 YYEKEE (reference sequence). The CDR3 has 18 residues. V lost 2 bases and J lost 0; bases outside the gene matches: 7. The CDR3 region is CASSFGQGAFYSNQPQHF. The CDR3 DNA sequence: TGTGCCAGCAGCTTCGGACAGGGGGCCTTCTATAGCAATCAGCCCCAGCATTTT.

Judged by abundance, this clone is medium-sized. The gene calls are TRBV13 and TRBJ1-1, with TRBD1 matching 7 bases. The CDR3 totals 14 residues. V lost 5 bases to trimming and J lost 6 bases; unmatched junction nucleotides: 9. Germline V gene data show CDR1 as PRHDT and CDR2 as FYEKMQ (reference sequence). The CDR3 protein is CASSLWDSQAEAFF. The CDR3 DNA reads as TGTGCCAGCAGCCTATGGGACAGTCAGGCTGAAGCTTTCTTT.

The chain couples TRBV24-1 to TRBJ2-3, with D possibly TRBD2 on 5 matching bases. Germline lookup yields CDR1 KGHDR and CDR2 SFDVKD. The CDR3 length is 14 residues. V lost 4 bases to trimming and J lost 11 bases, with 18 bases between them. The CDR3 loop is CATSDPFHGVGQYF. Written as DNA, the CDR3 is TGTGCCACCAGTGACCCCTTTCACGGGGTGGGGCAGTATTTT.

The V and J genes are TRBV30 and TRBJ1-5; unclear D gene. V was clipped by 0 bases and J by 5 bases, with 8 bases between them. The CDR3 is 13 residues long. CDR1 is GTSNPN and CDR2 is SVGIG in the germline V gene (reference sequence). CDR3 protein: CAWSVAGDQPQHF. The CDR3 DNA follows: TGTGCCTGGAGTGTAGCGGGCGATCAGCCCCAGCATTTT.

V and J are TRBV7-9 and TRBJ1-5, with 8 bases lining up with TRBD1. Germline CDR1 is SEHNR and CDR2 is FQNEAQ (reference sequence). The trim removed 4 bases at V and 5 bases at J, leaving 16 bases unmatched. The CDR3 consists of 18 residues. The CDR3 region has the DNA TGTGCCAGCAGCTCACGACATCCAGGGGGCGGTGGGGATCAGCCCCAGCATTTT. This encodes CASSSRHPGGGGDQPQHF.

J is TRBJ2-2 and V is TRBV10-3; 11 bases fit TRBD2. J was trimmed by 0 bases and V by 6 bases; bases with no gene match: 9. Germline lookup yields CDR1 ENHRY and CDR2 SYGVKD. The CDR3 extends over 18 amino acids. As DNA, the CDR3 is TGTGCCATCAGCGGAGGTAGCGGGGGGGCGACGAACACCGGGGAGCTGTTTTTT. This gives the protein CAISGGSGGATNTGELFF.

The sample holds a few counts of this clone. V is TRBV5-4 and J is TRBJ1-2, with 7 bases identical to TRBD1. There are 14 residues in the CDR3. The J segment lost 6 bases and the V segment lost 1 base, leaving 6 bases of the junction unmatched. Germline V gene sequence: CDR1 SGHNT, CDR2 YYREEE (reference sequence). The CDR3 bases are TGTGCCAGCAGCTTGCCCAAGGGGGCGGATGGCTACACCTTC. Its protein product is CASSLPKGADGYTF.

This rearrangement joins TRBV2 to TRBJ1-5; TRBD1 is a possible D gene (5 bases). CDR1 is SNHLY, CDR2 FYNNEI, per germline. The length of the CDR3 is 15 residues. Trimming took off 8 bases at V and 0 bases at J, with 14 bases between the two ends. Here the CDR3 DNA reads TGTGCCAGCGCAGACAGTCTCTTTAGCAATCAGCCCCAGCATTTT. It translates to CASADSLFSNQPQHF.

The J gene is TRBJ2-7, the V gene TRBV3-1 (or the pseudogene TRBV3-2); D gene uncertain. Per germline, CDR1 LGHDT and CDR2 YNNKEL (reference sequence). V was clipped by 3 bases and J by 3 bases, with 3 bases between them. This CDR3 is built from 11 residues. CDR3 nucleotides: TGTGCCAGCAGCCATAGCTACGAGCAGTACTTC. Amino acids: CASSHSYEQYF.

This CDR3 is CATEGQALWYTF. Written as DNA, the CDR3 is TGTGCCACCGAGGGACAGGCGCTCTGGTACACCTTC. The chain employs TRBV6-5 and TRBJ1-2; 8 positions match TRBD1. Trimming at V came to 10 bases and at J to 11 bases, leaving 12 bases not matched to a gene. Germline V gene lookup returns CDR1 MNHEY and CDR2 SVGAGI. The CDR3 totals 12 residues.

V is TRBV7-3 and J is TRBJ1-4; no definite D call. Trimming removed 0 bases from V and 8 bases from J, with 7 bases in between. Germline lookup yields CDR1 SGHTA and CDR2 FQGTGA. The CDR3 is 13 residues long. The CDR3 nucleotides read TGTGCCAGCAGCTTAACCCCCCTCGAAAAACTGTTTTTT. It encodes CASSLTPLEKLFF.

The chain employs TRBV28 and TRBJ1-1; 10 positions match TRBD1. Germline V CDR1 and CDR2: MDHEN, SYDVKM. V shed 5 bases, J shed 4 bases, and the junction held 7 bases outside the gene matches. The CDR3 spans 15 residues. The CDR3 bases are TGTGCCAGCAGTCCCCCAAGGACAGGGGGCACTGAAGCTTTCTTT. This encodes CASSPPRTGGTEAFF. The full variable domain, in which reference TRBV28 and TRBJ1-1 provide the parts outside the CDR3, is DVKVTQSSRYLVKRTGEKVFLECVQDMDHENMFWYRQDPGLGLRLIYFSYDVKMKEKGDIPEGYSVSREKKERFSLILESASTNQTSMYLCASSPPRTGGTEAFFGQGTRLTVV.

J is TRBJ1-2 and V is TRBV6-5; the D gene is possibly TRBD1 (5 bases). Germline loops: CDR1 MNHEY, CDR2 SVGAGI. The CDR3 extends over 14 amino acids. V lost 0 bases, J lost 4 bases, and 9 bases lay in between. CDR3 amino acids: CASSYSKGIYGYTF. In DNA form, the CDR3 reads TGTGCCAGCAGTTACTCTAAGGGGATCTATGGCTACACCTTC.